The text below deals with one T cell receptor beta chain. The target of this receptor is not known. The input lacks base qualities; no much larger clone sits a single base away. This sample is part of a study of control samples from healthy donors and cancer patients (dated by TCRdb to 2018 to 2020). Library construction relied on the immunoSEQ multiplex PCR assay. TCRdb took over this immuneACCESS table, retaining in-frame rearrangements with V and J assigned. Such tables are incomplete; in checked studies, under half of the missing clones stem from an unresolved V gene, and the remainder is unexplained. Present in this sample are 150,000 or so clones, just over 90% of which were seen just once. The biggest ten clones account for over 4% of the sample. The CDR3 numbers 14 residues from cysteine through phenylalanine. The entry retains the CDR3 DNA only, 42 bases that are in frame from base 1. The germline V gene sets CDR1 to SGHTA and CDR2 to FQGNSA. The V and J ends are trimmed by 1 base and 5 bases, leaving 11 bases between them.

The sample consisted of blood. This chain joins TRBV7-2 to TRBJ2-5; the D segment could be TRBD1, given 6 matching bases. The clonotype comes from a woman in her fifties or sixties in good health. The CDR3 has the sequence CASSLGGGLETQYF. The nucleotide sequence is TGTGCCAGCAGCTTAGGTGGGGGCCTTGAGACCCAGTACTTC.